The rows below give T cell receptor beta chains drawn from one sample of a study of blood T cell repertoires in COVID-19. Libraries were prepared by immunoSEQ multiplex PCR; TCRdb keeps only in-frame clonotypes and omits some of them. Among roughly 340,000 clones, 91% were seen once, and the ten largest hold roughly 3.3%. Sequences were obtained from peripheral blood. The source is a woman between 18 and 29 years old who had recovered from COVID-19. The CDR3 runs from the conserved cysteine through the conserved F or W. D genes are given only for firm matches. Clone size appears in some rows only: once, few, many, or a class for an expanded clone.

V,D,J,size,CDR3,DNA
TRBV6-5,TRBD2,TRBJ2-1,NA,CASSYSLASGRVEQFF,TGTGCCAGCAGTTACTCCTTGGCTAGCGGGAGGGTCGAGCAGTTCTTC
TRBV6-2/TRBV6-3,NA,TRBJ2-4,NA,CASSYSTALPGVAKNIQYF,TGTGCCAGCAGTTACTCGACGGCACTGCCGGGGGTAGCCAAAAACATTCAGTACTTC
TRBV19,NA,TRBJ2-3,once,CASSSGGTQYF,TGTGCCAGTAGTTCTGGCGGGACGCAGTATTTT
TRBV11-3,NA,TRBJ2-1,NA,CASSRDSGVGYNEQFF,TGTGCCAGCAGCAGGGATAGCGGAGTTGGGTACAATGAGCAGTTCTTC
TRBV7-6,TRBD2,TRBJ2-5,NA,CASSLVGMKGGLATVWMTQYF,TGTGCCAGCAGCTTAGTTGGGATGAAGGGGGGACTAGCTACTGTTTGGATGACCCAGTACTTC
TRBV7-9,NA,TRBJ2-5,NA,CASSLEQGRQTQYF,TGTGCCAGCAGCTTAGAGCAGGGAAGGCAGACCCAGTACTTC
TRBV5-5,NA,TRBJ1-5,NA,CASSFSGSSQPQHF,TGTGCCAGCAGCTTCTCTGGTTCGAGTCAGCCCCAGCATTTT
TRBV5-1,NA,TRBJ2-3,NA,CASSLSGVNTDTQYF,TGCGCCAGCAGCCTGTCGGGGGTAAACACAGATACGCAGTATTTT
TRBV5-1,NA,TRBJ1-5,NA,CASSLMPGENQPQHF,TGCGCCAGCAGCTTGATGCCAGGGGAAAATCAGCCCCAGCATTTT
TRBV7-2,NA,TRBJ1-6,once,CASSLGLVRGSPLHF,TGTGCCAGCAGCTTAGGCCTGGTCAGGGGTTCACCCCTCCACTTT
TRBV7-8,NA,TRBJ2-3,NA,CASSTTGTSTDTQYF,TGTGCCAGCAGCACTACCGGGACTAGCACAGATACGCAGTATTTT
TRBV11-3,TRBD1,TRBJ2-5,NA,CASSVGQQETQYF,TGTGCCAGCAGCGTGGGACAGCAAGAGACCCAGTACTTC
TRBV11-3,NA,TRBJ1-4,NA,CASSSRSATNEKLFF,TGTGCCAGCAGCTCGCGATCGGCAACTAATGAAAAACTGTTTTTT
TRBV5-4,NA,TRBJ1-1,NA,CASSPRSGQTEAFF,TGTGCCAGCTCCCCCCGGTCAGGGCAAACTGAAGCTTTCTTT
TRBV19,NA,TRBJ2-1,NA,CASTPGPQRWREFF,TGTGCCAGTACCCCTGGCCCCCAGCGGTGGCGGGAATTCTTC
TRBV11-2,TRBD2,TRBJ2-1,NA,CASSLGPSGTYNEQFF,TGTGCCAGCAGCTTAGGGCCTAGCGGTACCTACAATGAGCAGTTCTTC
TRBV7-9,TRBD2,TRBJ2-2,few,CAIQEGGGRAGELFF,TGTGCCATCCAAGAGGGTGGCGGGAGAGCCGGGGAGCTGTTTTTT